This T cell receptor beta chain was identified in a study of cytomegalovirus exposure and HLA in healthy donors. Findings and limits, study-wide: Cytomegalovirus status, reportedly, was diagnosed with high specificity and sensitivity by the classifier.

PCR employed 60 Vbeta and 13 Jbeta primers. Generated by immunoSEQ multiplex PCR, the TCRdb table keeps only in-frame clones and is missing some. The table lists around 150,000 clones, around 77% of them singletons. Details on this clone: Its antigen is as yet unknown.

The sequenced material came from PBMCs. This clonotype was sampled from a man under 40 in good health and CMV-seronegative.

CDR3 residues: CASSMAAYQTVYNQPQHF. The CDR3 DNA sequence: TGTGCCAGTAGTATGGCTGCATACCAGACAGTTTACAATCAGCCCCAGCATTTT. This chain connects TRBV19 to TRBJ1-5; D is possibly TRBD1 (5 bases). The length of the CDR3 is 18 residues. Germline CDR1 LNHDA, CDR2 SQIVND (reference sequence). V dropped 3 bases and J dropped 3 bases, with 21 bases sitting between them.